This T cell receptor beta chain appears in the sequencing data of a study of blood T cell repertoires in COVID-19. Followed longitudinally, the Seattle patients had been enrolled during active infection. V lost 3 bases to trimming and J lost 4 bases, with 12 bases between them. The CDR3 sequence is 15 residues long. CDR1 KGHDR and CDR2 SFDVKD come from the germline V gene. This table comes from immunoSEQ multiplex PCR, and its TCRdb copy is limited to in-frame clones, with some not included. The sample has about 160,000 clones, 85% seen once; the top ten hold roughly 5%. This sequence originates from a woman in her forties or fifties with COVID-19, enrolled during active disease. Sequencing was done on a sample of peripheral blood. The chain recombines TRBV24-1 with TRBJ2-1, with D perhaps TRBD2 (6 bases). The CDR3: CATSDPAAGYNEQFF. CDR3 bases: TGTGCCACCAGTGATCCAGCGGCGGGGTACAATGAGCAGTTCTTC.